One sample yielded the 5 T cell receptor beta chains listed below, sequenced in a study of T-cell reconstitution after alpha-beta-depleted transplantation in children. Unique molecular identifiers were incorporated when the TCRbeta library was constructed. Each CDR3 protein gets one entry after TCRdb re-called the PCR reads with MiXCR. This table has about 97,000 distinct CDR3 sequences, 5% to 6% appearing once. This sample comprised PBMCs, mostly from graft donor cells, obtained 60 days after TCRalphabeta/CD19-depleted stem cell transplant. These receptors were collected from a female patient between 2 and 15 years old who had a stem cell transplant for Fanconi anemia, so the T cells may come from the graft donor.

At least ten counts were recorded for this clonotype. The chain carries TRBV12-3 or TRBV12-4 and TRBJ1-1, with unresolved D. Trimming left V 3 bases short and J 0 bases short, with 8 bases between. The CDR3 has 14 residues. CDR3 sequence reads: CASSFGYMNTEAFF. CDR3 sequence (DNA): TGTGCCAGCAGTTTCGGGTATATGAACACTGAAGCTTTCTTT.

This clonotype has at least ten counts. This CDR3 reads CAIKGAPYGYTF. Written as DNA, the CDR3 is TGTGCCATCAAGGGGGCTCCCTATGGCTACACCTTC. V gene TRBV10-3 combines with J gene TRBJ1-2; 7 nucleotides align to TRBD1. The trim removed 7 bases at V and 4 bases at J, leaving 3 bases unmatched. The CDR3 is 12 residues long. Looked up from germline, CDR1 is ENHRY and CDR2 is SYGVKD.

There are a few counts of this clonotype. The CDR3 DNA reads TGCGCCAGCAGCCCAGGACTCCTCCCCATAGCCAAAAACATTCAGTACTTC. Translated, it gives CASSPGLLPIAKNIQYF. The chain employs TRBV5-1 and TRBJ2-4, with a tentative D call TRBD2 (5 bases). V lost 4 bases and J 0 bases, leaving 17 bases between the germline ends. Germline loops: CDR1 SGHRS, CDR2 YFSETQ. This CDR3 comprises 17 residues.

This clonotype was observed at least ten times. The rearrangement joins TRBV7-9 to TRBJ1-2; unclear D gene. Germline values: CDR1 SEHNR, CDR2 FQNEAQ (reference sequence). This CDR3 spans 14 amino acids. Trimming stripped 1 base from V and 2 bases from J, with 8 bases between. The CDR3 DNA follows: TGTGCCAGCAGCTTAGACAGTCCCAACTATGGCTACACCTTC. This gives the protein CASSLDSPNYGYTF.

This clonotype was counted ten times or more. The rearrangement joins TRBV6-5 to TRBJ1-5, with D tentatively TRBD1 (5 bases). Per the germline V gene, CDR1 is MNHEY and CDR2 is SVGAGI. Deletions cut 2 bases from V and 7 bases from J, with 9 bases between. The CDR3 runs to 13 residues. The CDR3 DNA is TGTGCCAGCAGTTACGCAGGGAGGCAGCCCCAGCATTTT. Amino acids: CASSYAGRQPQHF.